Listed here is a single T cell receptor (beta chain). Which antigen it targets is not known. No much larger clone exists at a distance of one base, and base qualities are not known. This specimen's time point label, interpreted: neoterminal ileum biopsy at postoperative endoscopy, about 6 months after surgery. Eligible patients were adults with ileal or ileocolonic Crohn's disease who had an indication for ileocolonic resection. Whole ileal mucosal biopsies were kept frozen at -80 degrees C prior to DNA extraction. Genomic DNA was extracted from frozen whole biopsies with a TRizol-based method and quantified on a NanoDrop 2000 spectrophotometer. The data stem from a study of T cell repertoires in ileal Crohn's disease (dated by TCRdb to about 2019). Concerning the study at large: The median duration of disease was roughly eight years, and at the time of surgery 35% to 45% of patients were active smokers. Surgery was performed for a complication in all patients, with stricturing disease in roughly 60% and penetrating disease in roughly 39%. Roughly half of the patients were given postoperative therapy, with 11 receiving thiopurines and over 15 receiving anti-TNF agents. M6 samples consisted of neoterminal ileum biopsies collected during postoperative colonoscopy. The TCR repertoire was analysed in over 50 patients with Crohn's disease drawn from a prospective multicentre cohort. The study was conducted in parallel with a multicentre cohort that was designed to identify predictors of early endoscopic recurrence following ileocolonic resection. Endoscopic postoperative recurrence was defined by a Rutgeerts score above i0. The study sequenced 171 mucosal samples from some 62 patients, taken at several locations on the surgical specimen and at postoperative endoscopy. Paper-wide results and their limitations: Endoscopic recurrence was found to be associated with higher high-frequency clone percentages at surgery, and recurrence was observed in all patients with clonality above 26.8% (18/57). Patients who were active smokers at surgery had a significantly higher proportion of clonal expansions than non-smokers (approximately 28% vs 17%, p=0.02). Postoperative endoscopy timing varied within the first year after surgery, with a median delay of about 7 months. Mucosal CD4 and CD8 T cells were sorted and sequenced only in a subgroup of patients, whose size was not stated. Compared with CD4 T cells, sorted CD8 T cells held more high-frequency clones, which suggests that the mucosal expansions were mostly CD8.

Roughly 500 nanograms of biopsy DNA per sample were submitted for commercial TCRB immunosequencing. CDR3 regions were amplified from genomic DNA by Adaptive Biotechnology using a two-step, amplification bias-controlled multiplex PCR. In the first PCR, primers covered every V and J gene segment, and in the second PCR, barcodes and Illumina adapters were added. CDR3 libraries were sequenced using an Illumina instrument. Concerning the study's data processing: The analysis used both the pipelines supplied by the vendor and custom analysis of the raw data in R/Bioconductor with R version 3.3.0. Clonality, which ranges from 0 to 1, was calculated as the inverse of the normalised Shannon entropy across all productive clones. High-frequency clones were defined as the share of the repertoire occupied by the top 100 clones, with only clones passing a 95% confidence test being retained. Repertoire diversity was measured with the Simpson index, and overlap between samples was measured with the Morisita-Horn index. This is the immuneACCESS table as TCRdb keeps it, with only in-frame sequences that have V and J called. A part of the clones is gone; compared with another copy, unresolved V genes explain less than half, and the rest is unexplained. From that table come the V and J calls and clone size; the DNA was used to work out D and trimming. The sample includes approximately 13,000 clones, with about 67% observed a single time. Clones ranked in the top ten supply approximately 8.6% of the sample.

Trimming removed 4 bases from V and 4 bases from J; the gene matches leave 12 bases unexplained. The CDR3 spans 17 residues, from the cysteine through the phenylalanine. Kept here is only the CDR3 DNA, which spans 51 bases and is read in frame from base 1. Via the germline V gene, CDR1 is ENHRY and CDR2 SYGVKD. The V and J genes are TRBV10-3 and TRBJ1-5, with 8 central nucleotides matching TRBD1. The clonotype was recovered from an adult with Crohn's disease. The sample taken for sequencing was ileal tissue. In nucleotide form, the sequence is TGTGCCATCAGTGGGGGGACAGGCCCAACCGGTAATCAGCCCCAGCATTTT. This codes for CAISGGTGPTGNQPQHF.